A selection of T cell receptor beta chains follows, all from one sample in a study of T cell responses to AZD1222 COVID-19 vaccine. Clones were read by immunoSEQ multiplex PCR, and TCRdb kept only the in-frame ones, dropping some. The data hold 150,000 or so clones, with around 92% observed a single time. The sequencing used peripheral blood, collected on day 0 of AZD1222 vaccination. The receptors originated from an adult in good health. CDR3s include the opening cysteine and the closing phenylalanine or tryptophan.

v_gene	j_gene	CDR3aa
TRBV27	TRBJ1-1	CASRQGIEAFF
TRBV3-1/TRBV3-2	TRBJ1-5	CASSQSGQGGNQPQHF
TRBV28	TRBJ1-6	CASSFAGGSSPLHF
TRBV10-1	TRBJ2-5	CASSRTGDQETQYF
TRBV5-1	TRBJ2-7	CASSLGLGTEYEQYF
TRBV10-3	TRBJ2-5	CAISEIRGEETQYF
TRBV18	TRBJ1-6	CASSPLAQGNSPLHF
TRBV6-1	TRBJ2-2	CASREPRDGNTGELFF
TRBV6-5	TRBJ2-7	CASSYSLRDRPYF
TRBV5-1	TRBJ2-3	CASSLRASGGRTDTQYF
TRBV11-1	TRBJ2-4	CASSWGQGLAKNIQYF
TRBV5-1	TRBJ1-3	CASSLQGSGNTIYF
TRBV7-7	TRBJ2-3	CASTGGPGAFTDTQYF
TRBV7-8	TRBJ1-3	CASSPTGFSTIYF
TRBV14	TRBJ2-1	CASSQLTSGYNEQFF
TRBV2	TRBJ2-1	CASSVEGLDEQFF
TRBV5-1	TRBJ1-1	CASSADRVNTEAFF
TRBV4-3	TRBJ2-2	CASSQVGGITGELFF
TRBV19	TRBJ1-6	CARIELGSPLHF
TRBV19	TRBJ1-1	CASSIWDRGTEAFF
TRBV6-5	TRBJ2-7	CASRAGTGVGQYF
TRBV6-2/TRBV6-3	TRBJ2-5	CASSSRGHQETQYF
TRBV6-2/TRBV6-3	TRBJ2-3	CASSYRYTSTDTQYF
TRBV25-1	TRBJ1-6	CASSKGQGGSPLHF
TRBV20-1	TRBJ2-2	CSASRASASGELFF
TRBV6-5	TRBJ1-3	CASTINTIYF
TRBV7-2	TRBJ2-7	CASSPGRRRKDLPEYF
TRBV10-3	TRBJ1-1	CAISESWGGSTEAFF
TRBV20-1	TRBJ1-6	CSASSSGVDSPLHF
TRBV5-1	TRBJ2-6	CASSFGQHSGANVLTF
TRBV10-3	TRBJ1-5	CAISEGTGNQPQHF
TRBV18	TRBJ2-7	CASSPIQGYEQYF
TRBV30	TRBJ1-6	CAWRGEGAPRNSPLHF
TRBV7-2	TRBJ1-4	CASSHFPTAPNEKLFF
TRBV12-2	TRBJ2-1	CASRLGRVSYNEQFF
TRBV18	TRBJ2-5	CASSTTPAFQETQYF
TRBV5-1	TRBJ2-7	CASSLEQGVTYEQYF
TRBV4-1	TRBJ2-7	CASSWTATYEQYF
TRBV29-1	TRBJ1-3	CSVAPGQGYGNTIYF
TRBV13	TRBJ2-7	CASSLRSVTYEQYF
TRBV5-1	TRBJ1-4	CASSISGRNNEKLFF
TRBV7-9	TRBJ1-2	CASSLDRGYGYTF
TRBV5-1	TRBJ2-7	CASRTEGWGGEQYF
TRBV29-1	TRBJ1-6	CSARDSNSPLHF
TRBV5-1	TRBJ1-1	CASSLALEGTEAFF
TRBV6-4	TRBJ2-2	CASRTSGASGELFF
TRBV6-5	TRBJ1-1	CASRGEMNTEAFF
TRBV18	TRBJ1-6	CASSPFGLLESPLHF
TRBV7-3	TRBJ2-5	CASSSGTGGKETQYF
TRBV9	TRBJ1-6	CASSRTPVDSPLHF
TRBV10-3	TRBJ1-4	CAISDRDRGTVENEKLFF
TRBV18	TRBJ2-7	CASSPATPRGEGEQYF
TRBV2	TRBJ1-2	CASSDKNYGYTF
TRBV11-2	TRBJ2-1	CASSRAGVSSYNEQFF
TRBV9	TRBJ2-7	CASSAGQISYEQYF
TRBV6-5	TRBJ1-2	CASSYSWQGYGYTF
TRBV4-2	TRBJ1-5	CASSPIEKQGRQPQHF
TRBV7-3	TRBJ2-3	CASTGRVYTDTQYF